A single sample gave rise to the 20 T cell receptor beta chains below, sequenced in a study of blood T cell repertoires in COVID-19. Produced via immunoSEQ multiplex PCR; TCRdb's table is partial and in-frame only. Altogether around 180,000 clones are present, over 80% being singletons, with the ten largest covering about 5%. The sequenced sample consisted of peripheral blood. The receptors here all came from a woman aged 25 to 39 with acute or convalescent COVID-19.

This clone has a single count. This CDR3 reads CASSQKLASPLHF. The DNA for the CDR3 is TGTGCCAGCAGCCAAAAACTTGCGTCACCCCTCCACTTT. V usage is TRBV14 and J usage is TRBJ1-6; no definite D call. Trimming removed 2 bases from V and 10 bases from J, with 9 bases in between. The CDR3 is made up of 13 amino acids. The V gene's germline CDR1 is SGHDN and CDR2 FVKESK.

CDR3: CASSPNGQGENNSPLHF. CDR3 DNA: TGTGCCAGCAGTCCCAATGGACAGGGGGAGAATAATTCACCCCTCCACTTT. The V and J genes are TRBV6-6 and TRBJ1-6; 10 bases match TRBD1. The CDR3 length is 17 residues. The V gene's germline CDR1 is MNHNY and CDR2 SVGAGI (reference sequence). J was trimmed by 5 bases and V by 5 bases; bases with no gene match: 9.

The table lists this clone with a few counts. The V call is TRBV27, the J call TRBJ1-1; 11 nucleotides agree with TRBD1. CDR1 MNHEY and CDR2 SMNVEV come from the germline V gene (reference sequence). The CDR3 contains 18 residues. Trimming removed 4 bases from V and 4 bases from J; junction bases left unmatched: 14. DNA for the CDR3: TGTGCCAGCAGTTCTTGGACAGGGGGCTCGGGCTTAGCCACTGAAGCTTTCTTT. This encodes CASSSWTGGSGLATEAFF.

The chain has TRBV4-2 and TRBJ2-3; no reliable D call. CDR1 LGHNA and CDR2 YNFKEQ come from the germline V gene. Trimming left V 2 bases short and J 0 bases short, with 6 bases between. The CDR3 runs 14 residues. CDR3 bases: TGTGCCAGCAGCCAAACAGCTAGCACAGATACGCAGTATTTT. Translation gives CASSQTASTDTQYF.

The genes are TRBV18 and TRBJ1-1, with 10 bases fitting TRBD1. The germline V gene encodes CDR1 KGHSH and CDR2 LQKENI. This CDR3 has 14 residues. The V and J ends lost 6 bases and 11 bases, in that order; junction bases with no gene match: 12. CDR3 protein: CASSRDRGPTWAFF. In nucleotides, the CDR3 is TGTGCCAGCTCGCGGGACAGGGGCCCGACGTGGGCTTTCTTT.

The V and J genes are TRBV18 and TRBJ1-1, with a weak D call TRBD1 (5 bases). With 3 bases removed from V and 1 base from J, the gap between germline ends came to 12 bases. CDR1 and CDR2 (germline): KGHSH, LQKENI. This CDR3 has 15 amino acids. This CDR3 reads CASSPDTLGNTEAFF. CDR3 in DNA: TGTGCCAGCTCACCGGACACGCTGGGGAACACTGAAGCTTTCTTT.

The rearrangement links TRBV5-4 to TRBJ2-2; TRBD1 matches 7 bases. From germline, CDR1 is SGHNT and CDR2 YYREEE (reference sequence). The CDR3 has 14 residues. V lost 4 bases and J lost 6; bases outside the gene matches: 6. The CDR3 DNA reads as TGTGCCAGCAGCGGAGACAGGGCAGCCGGGGAGCTGTTTTTT. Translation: CASSGDRAAGELFF.

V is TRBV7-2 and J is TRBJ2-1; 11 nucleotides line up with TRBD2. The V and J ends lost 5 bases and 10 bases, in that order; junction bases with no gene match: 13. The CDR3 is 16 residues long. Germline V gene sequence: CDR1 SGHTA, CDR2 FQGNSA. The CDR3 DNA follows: TGTGCCAGCAGCCGGACAATCGGGACTAGCGGACAAGAGCAGTTCTTC. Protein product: CASSRTIGTSGQEQFF.

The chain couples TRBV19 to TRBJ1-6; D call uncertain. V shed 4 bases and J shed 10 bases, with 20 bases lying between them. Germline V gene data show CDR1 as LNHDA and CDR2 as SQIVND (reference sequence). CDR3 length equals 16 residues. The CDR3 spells CASSKNPSLRKSPLHF. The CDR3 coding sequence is TGTGCCAGTAGTAAGAACCCTTCGCTGAGAAAATCACCCCTCCACTTT.

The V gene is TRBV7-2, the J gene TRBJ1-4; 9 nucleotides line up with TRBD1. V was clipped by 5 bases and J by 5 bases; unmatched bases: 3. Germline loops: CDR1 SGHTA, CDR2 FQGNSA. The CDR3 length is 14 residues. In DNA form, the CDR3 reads TGTGCCAGCAGCAGGGACAGGGCAAATGAAAAACTGTTTTTT. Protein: CASSRDRANEKLFF.

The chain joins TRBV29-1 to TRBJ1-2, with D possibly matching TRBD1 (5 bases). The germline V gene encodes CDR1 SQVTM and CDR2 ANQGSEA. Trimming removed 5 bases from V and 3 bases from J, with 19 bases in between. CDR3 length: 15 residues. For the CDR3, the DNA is TGCAGCGTTTCCCGAGACAGCCAAGGAGACTATGGCTACACCTTC. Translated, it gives CSVSRDSQGDYGYTF.

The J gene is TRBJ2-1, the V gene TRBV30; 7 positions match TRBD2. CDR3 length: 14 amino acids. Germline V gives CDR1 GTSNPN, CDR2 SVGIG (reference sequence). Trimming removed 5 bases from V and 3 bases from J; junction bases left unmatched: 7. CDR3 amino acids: CAWGTTKGYNEQFF. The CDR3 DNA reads TGTGCCTGGGGGACTACTAAAGGCTACAATGAGCAGTTCTTC.

The CDR3 region has the DNA TGTGCCAGCAGTTTATTGGGCAACTATGGCTACACCTTC. As protein: CASSLLGNYGYTF. The V and J genes are TRBV28 and TRBJ1-2; no firm D call. Germline-derived CDR1 and CDR2 are MDHEN and SYDVKM. The CDR3 is 13 amino acids. The V gene lost 1 base and the J gene lost 2 bases, with 5 bases spanning the gap.

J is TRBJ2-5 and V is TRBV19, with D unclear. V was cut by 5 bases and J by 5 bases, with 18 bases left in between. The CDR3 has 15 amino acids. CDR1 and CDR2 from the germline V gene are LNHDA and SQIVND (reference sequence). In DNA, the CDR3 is TGTGCCAGTAGTCCTGACACCTTCCGTAGGGAGACCCAGTACTTC. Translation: CASSPDTFRRETQYF.

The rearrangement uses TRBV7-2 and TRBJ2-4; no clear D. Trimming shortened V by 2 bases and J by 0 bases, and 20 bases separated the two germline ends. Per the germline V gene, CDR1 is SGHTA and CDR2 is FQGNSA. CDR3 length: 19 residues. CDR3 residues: CASSLMRQSQLVAKNIQYF. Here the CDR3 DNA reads TGTGCCAGCAGCTTAATGAGACAAAGCCAATTAGTAGCCAAAAACATTCAGTACTTC.

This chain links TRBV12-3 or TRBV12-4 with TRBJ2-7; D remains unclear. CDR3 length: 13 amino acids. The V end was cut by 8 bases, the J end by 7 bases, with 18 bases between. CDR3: CASAMTESREQYF. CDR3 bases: TGTGCCAGCGCCATGACTGAGTCTAGAGAGCAGTACTTC.

In nucleotides, the CDR3 is TGTGCCAGTAGCCGCCGAGGACTTAATGCCTACGAGCAGTACTTC. Amino acids: CASSRRGLNAYEQYF. The gene calls are TRBV19 and TRBJ2-7; tentative D call: TRBD2 (5 bases). CDR1 is LNHDA, CDR2 SQIVND, per germline (reference sequence). Trimming took 6 bases from V and 2 from J, leaving 17 bases between them. The CDR3 length is 15 residues.

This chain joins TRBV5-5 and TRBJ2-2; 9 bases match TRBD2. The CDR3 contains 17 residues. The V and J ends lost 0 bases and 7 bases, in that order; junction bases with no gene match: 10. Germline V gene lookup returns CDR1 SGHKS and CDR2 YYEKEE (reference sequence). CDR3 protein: CASSLEVRGRANGELFF. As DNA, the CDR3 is TGTGCCAGCAGCTTGGAGGTACGCGGGAGGGCGAACGGGGAGCTGTTTTTT.

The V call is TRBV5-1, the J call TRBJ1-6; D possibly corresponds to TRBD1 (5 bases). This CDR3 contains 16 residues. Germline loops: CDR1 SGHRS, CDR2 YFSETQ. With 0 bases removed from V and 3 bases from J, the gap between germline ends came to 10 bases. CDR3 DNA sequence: TGCGCCAGCAGCTTGGGTACGGGGGACTATAATTCACCCCTCCACTTT. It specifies CASSLGTGDYNSPLHF. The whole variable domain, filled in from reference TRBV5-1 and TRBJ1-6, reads KAGVTQTPRYLIKTRGQQVTLSCSPISGHRSVSWYQQTPGQGLQFLFEYFSETQRNKGNFPGRFSGRQFSNSRSEMNVSTLELGDSALYLCASSLGTGDYNSPLHFGNGTRLTVT.

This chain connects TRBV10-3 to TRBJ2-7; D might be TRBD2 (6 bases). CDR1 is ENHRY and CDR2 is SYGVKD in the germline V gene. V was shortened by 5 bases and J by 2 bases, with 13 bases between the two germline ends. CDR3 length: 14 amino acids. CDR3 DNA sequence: TGTGCCATCAGTCCGGGACTGAGAACCTACGAGCAGTACTTC. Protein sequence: CAISPGLRTYEQYF.